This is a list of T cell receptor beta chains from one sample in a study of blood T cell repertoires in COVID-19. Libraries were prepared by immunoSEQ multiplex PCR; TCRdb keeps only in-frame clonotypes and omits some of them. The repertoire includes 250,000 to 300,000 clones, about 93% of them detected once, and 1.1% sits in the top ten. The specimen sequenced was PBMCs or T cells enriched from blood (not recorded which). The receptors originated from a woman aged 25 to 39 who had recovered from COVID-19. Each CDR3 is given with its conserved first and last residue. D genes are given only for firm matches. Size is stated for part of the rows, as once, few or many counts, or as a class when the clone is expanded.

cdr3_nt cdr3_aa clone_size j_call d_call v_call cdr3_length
TGTGCCAGCAGCTCGGAGGGAGCGGGTGACGAGCAGTACTTC CASSSEGAGDEQYF NA TRBJ2-7 NA TRBV7-9 14
TGTGCCAGCTCAGAGTCGGAGGGTTTCTACGAGCAGTACTTC CASSESEGFYEQYF NA TRBJ2-7 NA TRBV18 14
TGTGCCAGCAGCTCGGGACAGGACCTTTTCACAGATACGCAGTATTTT CASSSGQDLFTDTQYF NA TRBJ2-3 TRBD1 TRBV5-4 16
TGTGCCAGCTCACCCCTCGGCGTAGGGACAGGGTCGTACGAGCAGTACTTC CASSPLGVGTGSYEQYF NA TRBJ2-7 TRBD1 TRBV18 17
TGCGCCAGCAGATATAGCGGGAGCGGCACCGGGGAGCTGTTTTTT CASRYSGSGTGELFF few TRBJ2-2 TRBD2 TRBV5-1 15
TGTGCCAGCAGTGAAGCCGGTCGGCTAGCCGGCTACAATGAGCAGTTCTTC CASSEAGRLAGYNEQFF NA TRBJ2-1 NA TRBV6-1 17
TGCGCCAGCAGGCCGGGAGAAGCGGGCACTGAAGCTTTCTTT CASRPGEAGTEAFF few TRBJ1-1 NA TRBV10-1 14
TGTGCCAGCACCGGGAGCGGGAACACCGGGGAGCTGTTTTTT CASTGSGNTGELFF few TRBJ2-2 NA TRBV6-6 14
TGCGCCAGCAGCTTGGGCGGACTAGCGGGAGGGCCTCGGACAGATACGCAGTATTTT CASSLGGLAGGPRTDTQYF NA TRBJ2-3 TRBD2 TRBV5-1 19
NA CASSTSTGFTEAFF NA TRBJ1-1 NA TRBV28 14
TGTGCCAGCAGCTCCTGGGGACAGGGAAGACGAAATGGCTACACCTTC CASSSWGQGRRNGYTF NA TRBJ1-2 TRBD1 TRBV5-8 16
TGTGCCAGCAGTTTATTTAGCGGGATGAACACTGAAGCTTTCTTT CASSLFSGMNTEAFF NA TRBJ1-1 NA TRBV28 15
TGCGCCAGCAGCCAATGGTCAGGCGCAGAACAGCCCCAGCATTTT CASSQWSGAEQPQHF NA TRBJ1-5 NA TRBV4-3 15
TGTGCCTGGAGTGTACGTCTACTAGCGGGAGTCAATGAGCAGTTCTTC CAWSVRLLAGVNEQFF NA TRBJ2-1 TRBD2 TRBV30 16
TGTGCCACCAGGGACAGCTATGAGCAGTTCTTC CATRDSYEQFF NA TRBJ2-1 NA TRBV24-1 11
TGTGCCACCAGCAGAAGCGACAGGGTCTACAGCAATCAGCCCCAGCATTTT CATSRSDRVYSNQPQHF NA TRBJ1-5 TRBD1 TRBV15 17
TGTGCCAGAAGCTTCGGGGCGGGAGGGCCGAATGGCACAGATACGCAGTATTTT CARSFGAGGPNGTDTQYF NA TRBJ2-3 TRBD2 TRBV5-3 18
TGTGCCAGCAGCCCCCGACTAGAAGAGACCCAGTACTTC CASSPRLEETQYF NA TRBJ2-5 NA TRBV9 13
TGTGCCAGCAGCTTGGGGACAGGGGCCTACAATGAGCAGTTCTTC CASSLGTGAYNEQFF NA TRBJ2-1 TRBD1 TRBV5-6 15
TGTGCCAGCCGCAGGGCCTCACTTATGTGGGATACGCAGTATTTT CASRRASLMWDTQYF NA TRBJ2-3 NA TRBV19 15
TGTGCCACCAGTGATCCGGGAAGATCCTACGAGCAGTACTTC CATSDPGRSYEQYF NA TRBJ2-7 NA TRBV24-1 14
TGCAGCGTCGGGACAGGGGGAGAGACCCAGTACTTC CSVGTGGETQYF NA TRBJ2-5 TRBD1 TRBV29-1 12
TGTGCCAGCAGTGGGGACTTAGCCAAAAACATTCAGTACTTC CASSGDLAKNIQYF few TRBJ2-4 NA TRBV27 14
TGTGCCAGCAGCCAGGGGGGCGGGAATACTGAAGCTTTCTTT CASSQGGGNTEAFF NA TRBJ1-1 TRBD1 TRBV7-2 14
TGCGCCAGCAGCCAAGGACTAGCGGGAGCCAATGAGCAGTTCTTC CASSQGLAGANEQFF NA TRBJ2-1 TRBD2 TRBV4-3 15
TGTGCCAGCAGTTTATCGTCGGGACAGATCTATGGCTACACCTTC CASSLSSGQIYGYTF NA TRBJ1-2 TRBD1 TRBV27 15